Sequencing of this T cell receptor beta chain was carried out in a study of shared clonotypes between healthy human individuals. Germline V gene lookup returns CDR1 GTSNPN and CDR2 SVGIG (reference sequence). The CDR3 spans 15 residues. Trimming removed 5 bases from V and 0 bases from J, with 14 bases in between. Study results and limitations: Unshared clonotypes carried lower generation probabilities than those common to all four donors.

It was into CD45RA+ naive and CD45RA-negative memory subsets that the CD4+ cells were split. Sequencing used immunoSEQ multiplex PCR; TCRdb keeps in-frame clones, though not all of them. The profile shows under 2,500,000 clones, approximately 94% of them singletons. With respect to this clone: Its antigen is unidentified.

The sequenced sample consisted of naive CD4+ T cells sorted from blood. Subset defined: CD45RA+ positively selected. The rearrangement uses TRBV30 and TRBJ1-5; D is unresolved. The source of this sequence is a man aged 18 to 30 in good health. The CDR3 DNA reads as TGTGCCTGGGGGGTCGACGGATATAGCAATCAGCCCCAGCATTTT. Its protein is CAWGVDGYSNQPQHF.